This T cell receptor (beta chain) comes out of a study of shared clonotypes between healthy human individuals. General study results and limits: Exclusively blood specimens were collected; tissue repertoires likely differ.

Turning to this clone: The antigen remains unidentified.

The assay was carried out at the deep level. The repertoire was sequenced with immunoSEQ multiplex PCR; TCRdb's copy has only in-frame clones and lacks some. The sample lists some 470,000 clones, 60% to 85% occurring once. The CDR3 spans 14 residues. The V gene's germline CDR1 is SGHTA and CDR2 FQGNSA. The trim removed 3 bases at V and 6 bases at J, leaving 3 bases unmatched. Only Caucasian adults living in Nashville, Tennessee served as donors. Sequenced: PBMCs. This receptor was identified in a woman aged 40 to 55 in good health. Some clones in this sample may be carry-over from other donors' samples. The chain joins TRBV7-2 to TRBJ2-1; TRBD2 matches 9 bases. CDR3 nucleotide sequence: TGTGCCAGCAGCTTCCTAGCGGGACTCAATGAGCAGTTCTTC. This codes for CASSFLAGLNEQFF. Full variable domain (missing parts from reference TRBV7-2 and TRBJ2-1): GAGVSQSPSNKVTEKGKDVELRCDPISGHTALYWYRQSLGQGLEFLIYFQGNSAPDKSGLPSDRFSAERTGGSVSTLTIQRTQQEDSAVYLCASSFLAGLNEQFFGPGTRLTVL.